Below, 15 T cell receptor beta chains from the same sample are listed, as sequenced in a study of T cell responses to AZD1222 COVID-19 vaccine. Measured with immunoSEQ multiplex PCR; TCRdb has only the in-frame clones, and not every one. The table has some 110,000 clones, approximately 90% seen once. The starting material was peripheral blood, obtained 28 days after the second AZD1222 dose. These receptors originate from an adult who received the AZD1222 COVID-19 vaccine.

The V gene is TRBV19, the J gene TRBJ1-3; D possibly corresponds to TRBD1 (5 bases). Germline assignment: CDR1 LNHDA and CDR2 SQIVND (reference sequence). This CDR3 contains 15 residues. Deletions cut 4 bases from V and 0 bases from J, with 10 bases between. In nucleotides, the CDR3 is TGTGCCAGTAGTACCCGGACAATCTCTGGAAACACCATATATTTT. This translates into CASSTRTISGNTIYF.

The V call is TRBV9, the J call TRBJ1-3, with unresolved D. Per germline, CDR1 SGDLS and CDR2 YYNGEE. CDR3 size: 14 residues. Trimming removed 0 bases at V and 1 base at J, with 5 bases between. The DNA for the CDR3 is TGTGCCAGCAGCGTAGACAGATCTGGAAACACCATATATTTT. It codes for CASSVDRSGNTIYF.

The rearrangement links TRBV30 to TRBJ2-1; TRBD2 aligns across 11 bases. The V and J ends lost 3 bases and 3 bases, in that order; junction bases with no gene match: 19. This CDR3 is built from 20 residues. Germline V CDR1 and CDR2: GTSNPN, SVGIG (reference sequence). CDR3 sequence reads: CAWSVPRLAGLRGIYNEQFF. In DNA, the CDR3 is TGTGCCTGGAGCGTACCCCGACTAGCGGGGTTGCGGGGCATCTACAATGAGCAGTTCTTC.

The rearrangement uses TRBV14 and TRBJ1-5, with 7 positions matching TRBD1. The CDR3 length is 16 residues. The V segment lost 0 bases and the J segment 0 bases; nucleotides outside the gene matches: 2. CDR1 SGHDN and CDR2 FVKESK come from the germline V gene. CDR3 in DNA: TGTGCCAGCAGCCAAGAAACAGGGGTTAGCAATCAGCCCCAGCATTTT. It codes for CASSQETGVSNQPQHF.

The V call is TRBV28, the J call TRBJ1-4; no definite D call. The CDR3 covers 12 residues. Per germline, CDR1 MDHEN and CDR2 SYDVKM. Trimming left V 4 bases short and J 8 bases short, with 8 bases between. In DNA form, the CDR3 reads TGTGCCAGCAGTTGGGGAGGGGAAAAACTGTTTTTT. Translating gives CASSWGGEKLFF.

The chain is built from TRBV25-1 and TRBJ1-2; D is possibly TRBD1 (5 bases). The length of the CDR3 is 16 residues. Germline V gene lookup returns CDR1 MGHDK and CDR2 SYGVNS. Trimming cost V 4 bases and J 2 bases, with 17 bases left between them. Here the CDR3 DNA reads TGTGCCAGCAGTGCCCGCCGCAGGGAGGGGAACTATGGCTACACCTTC. This encodes CASSARRREGNYGYTF.

This rearrangement joins TRBV15 to TRBJ1-6; D call uncertain. There are 17 residues in the CDR3. Germline V gene data show CDR1 as LNHNV and CDR2 as YYDKDF (reference sequence). The V end was cut by 0 bases, the J end by 0 bases, with 9 bases between. The CDR3 coding sequence is TGTGCCACCAGCAGAGATCGAAGCCGCTCCTATAATTCACCCCTCCACTTT. It is translated as CATSRDRSRSYNSPLHF.

The chain has TRBV11-2 and TRBJ2-1; D not resolved. V dropped 3 bases and J dropped 5 bases, with 8 bases sitting between them. CDR3 length: 13 amino acids. Germline assignment: CDR1 SGHAT and CDR2 FQNNGV. The CDR3 nucleotides are TGTGCCAGCAGCTTGGTGGGAAACAATGAGCAGTTCTTC. This gives the protein CASSLVGNNEQFF.

This chain uses TRBV14 with TRBJ2-7, with D possibly matching TRBD2 (6 bases). V was cut by 4 bases and J by 5 bases, with 9 bases left in between. The CDR3 is 12 residues long. Germline CDR1 reads SGHDN; CDR2 reads FVKESK. This CDR3 is CASSPTSNEQYF. The CDR3 nucleotides are TGTGCCAGCAGCCCGACTAGTAACGAGCAGTACTTC.

The chain joins TRBV30 to TRBJ1-5; D is undetermined. V was pared by 1 base and J by 5 bases, with 12 bases between. Germline V lookup: CDR1 GTSNPN, CDR2 SVGIG (reference sequence). The CDR3 runs 14 residues. CDR3 sequence reads: CAWSGGSLDQPQHF. CDR3 DNA: TGTGCCTGGAGTGGTGGCAGTCTAGATCAGCCCCAGCATTTT.

J is TRBJ1-3 and V is TRBV30, with no clear D. The V gene lost 0 bases and the J gene lost 0 bases, with 6 bases spanning the gap. The CDR3 length is 14 residues. CDR1 and CDR2 (germline): GTSNPN, SVGIG (reference sequence). The CDR3 is CAWSVSHSGNTIYF. The CDR3 region has the DNA TGTGCCTGGAGTGTTTCCCACTCTGGAAACACCATATATTTT.

The chain is built from TRBV6-5 and TRBJ1-2, with D unresolved. CDR3 length equals 15 residues. Germline-derived CDR1 and CDR2 are MNHEY and SVGAGI. The V end lost 2 bases, the J end lost 1 base, and 11 bases lay between the germline ends. In DNA, the CDR3 is TGTGCCAGCAGTTACCGAATAGACGGTAACTATGGCTACACCTTC. Protein sequence: CASSYRIDGNYGYTF.

The rearrangement links TRBV18 to TRBJ2-5; 7 bases map to TRBD1. The germline V gene has CDR1 KGHSH and CDR2 LQKENI. The trim removed 4 bases at V and 5 bases at J, leaving 10 bases unmatched. This CDR3 contains 15 residues. Here the CDR3 reads CASSLSGQPVETQYF. The CDR3 region has the DNA TGTGCCAGCTCACTTTCGGGACAGCCCGTGGAGACCCAGTACTTC. Drawing the rest from reference TRBV18 and TRBJ2-5, the complete variable domain is NAGVMQNPRHLVRRRGQEARLRCSPMKGHSHVYWYRQLPEEGLKFMVYLQKENIIDESGMPKERFSAEFPKEGPSILRIQQVVRGDSAAYFCASSLSGQPVETQYFGPGTRLLVL.

The chain uses TRBV7-9 and TRBJ2-1; D is possibly TRBD1 (6 bases). Germline values: CDR1 SEHNR, CDR2 FQNEAQ (reference sequence). Trimming stripped 5 bases from V and 2 bases from J, with 16 bases between. CDR3 size: 16 residues. The CDR3, as DNA: TGTGCCAGCAGCCCTGGACAGCCATTTACCTACAATGAGCAGTTCTTC. Amino acids: CASSPGQPFTYNEQFF.

The chain carries TRBV6-2 or TRBV6-3 and TRBJ1-1; D not certain. Trimming took off 5 bases at V and 8 bases at J, with 21 bases between the two ends. The CDR3 consists of 15 residues. From germline, CDR1 is MNHEY and CDR2 SVGEGT. CDR3 residues: CASSLLSTARPEAFF. As DNA, the CDR3 is TGTGCCAGCAGTCTCCTCAGTACAGCGCGCCCGGAAGCTTTCTTT.